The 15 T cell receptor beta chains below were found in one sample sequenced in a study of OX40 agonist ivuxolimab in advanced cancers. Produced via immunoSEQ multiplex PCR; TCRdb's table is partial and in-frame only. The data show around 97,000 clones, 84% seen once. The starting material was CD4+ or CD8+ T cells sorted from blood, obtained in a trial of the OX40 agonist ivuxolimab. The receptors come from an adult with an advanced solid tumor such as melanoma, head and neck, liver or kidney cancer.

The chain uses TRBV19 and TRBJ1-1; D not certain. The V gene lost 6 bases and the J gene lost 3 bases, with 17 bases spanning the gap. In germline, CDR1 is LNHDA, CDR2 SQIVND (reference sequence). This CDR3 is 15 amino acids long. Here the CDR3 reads CASRGWEAGDTEAFF. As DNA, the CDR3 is TGTGCCAGTAGAGGATGGGAGGCCGGGGACACTGAAGCTTTCTTT.

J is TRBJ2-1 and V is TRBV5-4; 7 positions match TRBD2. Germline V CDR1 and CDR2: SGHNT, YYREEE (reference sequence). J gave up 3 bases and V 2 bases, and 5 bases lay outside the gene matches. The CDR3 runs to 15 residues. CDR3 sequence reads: CASSFSERGYNEQFF. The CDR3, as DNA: TGTGCCAGCAGCTTTAGCGAGCGGGGCTACAATGAGCAGTTCTTC. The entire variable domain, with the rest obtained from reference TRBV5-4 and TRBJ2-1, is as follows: ETGVTQSPTHLIKTRGQQVTLRCSSQSGHNTVSWYQQALGQGPQFIFQYYREEENGRGNFPPRFSGLQFPNYSSELNVNALELDDSALYLCASSFSERGYNEQFFGPGTRLTVL.

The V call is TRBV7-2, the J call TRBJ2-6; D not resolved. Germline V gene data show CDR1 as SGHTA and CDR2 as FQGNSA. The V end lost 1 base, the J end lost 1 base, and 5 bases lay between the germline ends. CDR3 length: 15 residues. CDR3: CASSLVGSGANVLTF. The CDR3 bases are TGTGCCAGCAGCTTAGTGGGTTCTGGGGCCAACGTCCTGACTTTC.

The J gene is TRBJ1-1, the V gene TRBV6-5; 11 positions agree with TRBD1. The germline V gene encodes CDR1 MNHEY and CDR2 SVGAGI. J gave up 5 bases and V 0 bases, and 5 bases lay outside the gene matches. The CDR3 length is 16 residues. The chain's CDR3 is CASSYSIGQGATEAFF. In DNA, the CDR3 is TGTGCCAGCAGTTACTCGATTGGACAGGGGGCTACTGAAGCTTTCTTT.

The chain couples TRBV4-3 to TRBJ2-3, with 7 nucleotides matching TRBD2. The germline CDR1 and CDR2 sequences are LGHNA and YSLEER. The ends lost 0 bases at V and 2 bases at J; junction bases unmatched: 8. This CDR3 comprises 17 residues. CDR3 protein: CASSQDFLAEFTDTQYF. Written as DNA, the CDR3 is TGCGCCAGCAGCCAAGATTTCCTAGCGGAGTTCACAGATACGCAGTATTTT.

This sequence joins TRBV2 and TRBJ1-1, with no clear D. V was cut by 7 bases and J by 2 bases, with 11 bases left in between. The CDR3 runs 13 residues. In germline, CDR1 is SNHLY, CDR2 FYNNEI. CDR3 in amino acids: CASKPRLNTEAFF. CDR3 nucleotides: TGTGCCAGCAAGCCCCGGTTAAACACTGAAGCTTTCTTT.

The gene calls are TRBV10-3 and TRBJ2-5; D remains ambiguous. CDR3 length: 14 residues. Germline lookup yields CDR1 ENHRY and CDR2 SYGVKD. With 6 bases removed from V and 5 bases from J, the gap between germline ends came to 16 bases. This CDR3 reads CAIRAPGSQETQYF. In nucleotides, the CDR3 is TGTGCCATCAGGGCCCCCGGCTCCCAGGAGACCCAGTACTTC.

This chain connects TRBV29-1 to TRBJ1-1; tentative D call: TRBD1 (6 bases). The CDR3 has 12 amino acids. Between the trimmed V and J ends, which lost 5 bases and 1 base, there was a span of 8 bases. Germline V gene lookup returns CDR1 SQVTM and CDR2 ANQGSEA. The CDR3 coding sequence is TGCAGCGTTTACAGGGAGAACACTGAAGCTTTCTTT. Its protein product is CSVYRENTEAFF.

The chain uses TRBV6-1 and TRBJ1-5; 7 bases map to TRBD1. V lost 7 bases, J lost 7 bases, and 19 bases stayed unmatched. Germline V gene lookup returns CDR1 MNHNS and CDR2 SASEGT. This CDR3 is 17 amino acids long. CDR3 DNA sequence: TGTGCCAGCATTGATTCACCGACAGGGCTGGGAAAGCAGCCCCAGCATTTT. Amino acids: CASIDSPTGLGKQPQHF.

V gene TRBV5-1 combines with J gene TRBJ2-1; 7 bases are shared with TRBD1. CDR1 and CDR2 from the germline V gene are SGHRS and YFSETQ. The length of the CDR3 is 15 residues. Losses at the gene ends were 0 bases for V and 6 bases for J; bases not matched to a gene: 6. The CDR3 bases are TGCGCCAGCAGCTTGGCTGGACAGGATCCCAATGAGCAGTTCTTC. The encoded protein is CASSLAGQDPNEQFF.

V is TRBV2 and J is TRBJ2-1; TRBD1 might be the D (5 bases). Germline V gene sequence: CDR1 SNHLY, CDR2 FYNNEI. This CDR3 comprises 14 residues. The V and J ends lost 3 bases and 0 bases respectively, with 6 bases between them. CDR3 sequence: CASSDRVSYNEQFF. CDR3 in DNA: TGTGCCAGCAGTGACAGGGTCTCCTACAATGAGCAGTTCTTC. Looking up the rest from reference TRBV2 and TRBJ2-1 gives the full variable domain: EPEVTQTPSHQVTQMGQEVILRCVPISNHLYFYWYRQILGQKVEFLVSFYNNEISEKSEIFDDQFSVERPDGSNFTLKIRSTKLEDSAMYFCASSDRVSYNEQFFGPGTRLTVL.

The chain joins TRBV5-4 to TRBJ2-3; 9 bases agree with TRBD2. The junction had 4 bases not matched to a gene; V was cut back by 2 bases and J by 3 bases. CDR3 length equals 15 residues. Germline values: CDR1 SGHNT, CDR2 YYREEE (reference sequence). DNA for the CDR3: TGTGCCAGCAGCTTATTAGCGGGGGAGACAGATACGCAGTATTTT. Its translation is CASSLLAGETDTQYF. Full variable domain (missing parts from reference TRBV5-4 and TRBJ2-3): ETGVTQSPTHLIKTRGQQVTLRCSSQSGHNTVSWYQQALGQGPQFIFQYYREEENGRGNFPPRFSGLQFPNYSSELNVNALELDDSALYLCASSLLAGETDTQYFGPGTRLTVL.

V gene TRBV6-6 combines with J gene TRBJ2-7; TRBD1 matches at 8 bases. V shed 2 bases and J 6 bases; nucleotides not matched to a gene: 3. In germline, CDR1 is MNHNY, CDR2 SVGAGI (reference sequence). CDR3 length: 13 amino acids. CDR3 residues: CASSYGQGSEQYF. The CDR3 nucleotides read TGTGCCAGCAGTTACGGACAGGGAAGCGAGCAGTACTTC.

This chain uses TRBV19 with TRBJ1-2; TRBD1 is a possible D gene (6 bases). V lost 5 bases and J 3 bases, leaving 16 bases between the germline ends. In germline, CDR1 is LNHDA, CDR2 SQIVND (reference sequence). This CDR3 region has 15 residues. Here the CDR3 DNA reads TGTGCCAGTAGTTATTACAGGGATGGGGACTATGGCTACACCTTC. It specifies CASSYYRDGDYGYTF.

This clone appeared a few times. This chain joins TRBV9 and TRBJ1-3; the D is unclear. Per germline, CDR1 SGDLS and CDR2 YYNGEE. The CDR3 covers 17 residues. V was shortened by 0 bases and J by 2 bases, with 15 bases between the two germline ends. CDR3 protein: CASSVDVTQRPGNTIYF. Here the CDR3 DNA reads TGTGCCAGCAGCGTAGACGTGACCCAGAGGCCTGGAAACACCATATATTTT. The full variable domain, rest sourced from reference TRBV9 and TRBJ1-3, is DSGVTQTPKHLITATGQRVTLRCSPRSGDLSVYWYQQSLDQGLQFLIQYYNGEERAKGNILERFSAQQFPDLHSELNLSSLELGDSALYFCASSVDVTQRPGNTIYFGEGSWLTVV.